This TCR beta chain was observed in a study of blood T cell repertoires in COVID-19. Study summary: The origin of the acute and convalescent COVID-19 samples was the United States, Italy and Spain. PBMCs, B-cell-depleted T cells, or T cells were the source of the cDNA or gDNA that made up the material.

In germline, CDR1 is SGHRS, CDR2 YFSETQ. V lost 7 bases, J lost 7 bases, and 10 bases stayed unmatched. The length of the CDR3 is 14 residues. Original methodology: Reference gene primer amplification in the assay estimated nucleated cell counts. Repertoires were generated with immunoSEQ multiplex PCR, while TCRdb's copy carries only in-frame clones and drops some. The V and J calls and the clone size are those of that table, but D and trimming were determined from the DNA. The table has more than 95,000 clones, around nine tenths seen once. This receptor was identified in a woman of 80 years or more with acute or convalescent COVID-19. Sequences were obtained from peripheral blood. The chain has TRBV5-1 and TRBJ2-7; TRBD1 aligns across 11 bases. CDR3 sequence reads: CASAPGTGGREQYF. CDR3 nucleotide sequence: TGCGCCAGCGCCCCCGGGACAGGGGGAAGGGAGCAGTACTTC.